This T cell receptor beta chain was found in a study of T cell changes during pregnancy in multiple sclerosis. Germline CDR1 and CDR2: SGHKS and YYEKEE (reference sequence). This CDR3 comprises 15 residues. Trimming at V came to 0 bases and at J to 2 bases, leaving 3 bases not matched to a gene. Sequencing was performed with immunoSEQ multiplex PCR; in TCRdb, only in-frame clones are kept and a portion is missing. The table lists about 69,000 clones, roughly 90% of them singletons. The TCR originated in a female donor with multiple sclerosis, enrolled in a pregnancy study. The chain links TRBV5-5 to TRBJ2-7, with TRBD1 matching 9 bases. The sample here was peripheral blood, taken in the third trimester of pregnancy. The CDR3 protein is CASSLGWTGAYEQYF. The CDR3 nucleotides read TGTGCCAGCAGCTTGGGGTGGACAGGGGCCTACGAGCAGTACTTC.